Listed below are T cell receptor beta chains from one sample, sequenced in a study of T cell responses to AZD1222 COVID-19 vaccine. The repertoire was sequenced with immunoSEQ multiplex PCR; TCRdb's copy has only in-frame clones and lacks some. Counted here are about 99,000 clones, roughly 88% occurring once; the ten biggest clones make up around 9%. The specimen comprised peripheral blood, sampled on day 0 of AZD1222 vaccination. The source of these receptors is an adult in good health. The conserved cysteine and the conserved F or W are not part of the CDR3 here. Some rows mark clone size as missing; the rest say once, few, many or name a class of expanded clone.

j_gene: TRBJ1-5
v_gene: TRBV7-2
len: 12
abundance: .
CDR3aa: ASSHHREYQPQH

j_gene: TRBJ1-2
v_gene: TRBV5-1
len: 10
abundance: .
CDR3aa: ASSRQNYGYT

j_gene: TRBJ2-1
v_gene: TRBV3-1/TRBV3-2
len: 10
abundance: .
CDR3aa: ASSQGLNEQF

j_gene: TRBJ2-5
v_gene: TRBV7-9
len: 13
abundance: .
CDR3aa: ASPPQAGVWETQY

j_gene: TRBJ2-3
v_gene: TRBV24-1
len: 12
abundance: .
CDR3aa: ATSDYGRTDTQY

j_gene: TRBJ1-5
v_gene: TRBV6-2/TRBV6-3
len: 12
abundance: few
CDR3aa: ASSRTGINQPQH

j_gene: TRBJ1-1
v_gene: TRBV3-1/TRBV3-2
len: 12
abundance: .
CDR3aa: ASSQGGLGTEAF

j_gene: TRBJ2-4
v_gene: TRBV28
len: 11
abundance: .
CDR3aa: ASSLWAKNIQY

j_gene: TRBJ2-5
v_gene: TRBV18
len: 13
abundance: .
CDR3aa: ASSPRQGRQETQY

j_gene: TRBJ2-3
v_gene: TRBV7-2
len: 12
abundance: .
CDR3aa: ASSGGIGPDTQY

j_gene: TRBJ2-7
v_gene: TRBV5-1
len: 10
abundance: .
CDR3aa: ASSLPSYEQY

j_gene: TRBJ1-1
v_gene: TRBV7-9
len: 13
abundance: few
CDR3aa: ASSYRGEMNTEAF

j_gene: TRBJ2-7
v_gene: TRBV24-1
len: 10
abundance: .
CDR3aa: ATSVNKGWQY

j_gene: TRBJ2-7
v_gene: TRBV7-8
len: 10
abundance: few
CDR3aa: ASSSPIGEQY

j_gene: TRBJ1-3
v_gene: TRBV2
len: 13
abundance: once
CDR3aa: ASSAGVFSGNTIY

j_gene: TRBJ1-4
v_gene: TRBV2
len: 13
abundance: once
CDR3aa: ASRPTGAEGEKLF

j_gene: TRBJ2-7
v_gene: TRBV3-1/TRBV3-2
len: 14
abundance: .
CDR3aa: ASSQGGQMSSYEQY

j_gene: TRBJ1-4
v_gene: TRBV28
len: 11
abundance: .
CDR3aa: ASSLIGAEKLF

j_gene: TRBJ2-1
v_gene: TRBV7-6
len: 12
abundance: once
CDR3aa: ASSQIAWVDEQF

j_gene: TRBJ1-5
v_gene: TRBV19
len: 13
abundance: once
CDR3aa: ASSNPGGTYQPQH

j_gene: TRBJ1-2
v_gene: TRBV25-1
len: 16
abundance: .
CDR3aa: ASSEVKIGRGRLVGYT

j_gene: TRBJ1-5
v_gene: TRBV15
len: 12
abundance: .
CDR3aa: ATSRSRGGQPQH